This T cell receptor beta chain was found in a study of OX40 agonist ivuxolimab in advanced cancers. Overall study: The study reported partial responses in three patients: one hepatocellular carcinoma, two cutaneous melanoma.

CDR3 size: 15 residues. J was trimmed by 6 bases and V by 4 bases; bases with no gene match: 7. Germline V gives CDR1 SNHLY, CDR2 FYNNEI. Regarding this clone: Its antigen remains unidentified.

The repertoire was sequenced with immunoSEQ multiplex PCR; TCRdb's copy has only in-frame clones and lacks some. The sample consists of more than 100,000 clones, under 95% of them appearing once. Study-wide findings and caveats: Also present in some nonresponders was a low level of normalized T-cell clonal expansion. Relative to CD4+ cells, CD8+ T cells on average had more expanded clones.

Prior autoimmune disease or systemic immunosuppression barred patients. The origin of this receptor is an adult with an advanced solid tumor such as melanoma, head and neck, liver or kidney cancer. This sample comprised CD4+ or CD8+ T cells sorted from blood, obtained in a trial of the OX40 agonist ivuxolimab. J is TRBJ1-5 and V is TRBV2; 9 bases are shared with TRBD1. This chain's CDR3 is CASSGDRAGRQPQHF. CDR3 bases: TGTGCCAGCAGTGGGGACAGGGCGGGTCGTCAGCCCCAGCATTTT.